This T cell receptor (beta chain) emerged from a study of blood T cell repertoires in COVID-19. Overall study: There were acute and convalescent COVID-19 samples, and they came from the United States, Italy and Spain. T cells, B-cell-depleted T cells, or PBMCs supplied cDNA or gDNA.

As originally analysed: Reference gene primer amplification gave estimated nucleated cell counts. Generated by immunoSEQ multiplex PCR, the TCRdb table keeps only in-frame clones and is missing some. The V and J calls and clone size are taken from that table; D and trimming were inferred from the DNA. The data contain about 140,000 clones, approximately 83% of them seen just once; the ten biggest clones take up 4%. The CDR3 has 18 residues. The germline gives CDR1 SEHNR, CDR2 FQNEAQ (reference sequence). V shed 5 bases and J 3 bases; nucleotides not matched to a gene: 7. V is TRBV7-9 and J is TRBJ2-1, with TRBD2 matching over 16 bases. This sequence was found in a woman aged 60-70 years with acute or convalescent COVID-19. Sequenced material: peripheral blood. CDR3 residues: CASSKGLAGGPFYNEQFF. CDR3 in DNA: TGTGCCAGCAGCAAGGGACTAGCGGGAGGGCCTTTCTACAATGAGCAGTTCTTC.